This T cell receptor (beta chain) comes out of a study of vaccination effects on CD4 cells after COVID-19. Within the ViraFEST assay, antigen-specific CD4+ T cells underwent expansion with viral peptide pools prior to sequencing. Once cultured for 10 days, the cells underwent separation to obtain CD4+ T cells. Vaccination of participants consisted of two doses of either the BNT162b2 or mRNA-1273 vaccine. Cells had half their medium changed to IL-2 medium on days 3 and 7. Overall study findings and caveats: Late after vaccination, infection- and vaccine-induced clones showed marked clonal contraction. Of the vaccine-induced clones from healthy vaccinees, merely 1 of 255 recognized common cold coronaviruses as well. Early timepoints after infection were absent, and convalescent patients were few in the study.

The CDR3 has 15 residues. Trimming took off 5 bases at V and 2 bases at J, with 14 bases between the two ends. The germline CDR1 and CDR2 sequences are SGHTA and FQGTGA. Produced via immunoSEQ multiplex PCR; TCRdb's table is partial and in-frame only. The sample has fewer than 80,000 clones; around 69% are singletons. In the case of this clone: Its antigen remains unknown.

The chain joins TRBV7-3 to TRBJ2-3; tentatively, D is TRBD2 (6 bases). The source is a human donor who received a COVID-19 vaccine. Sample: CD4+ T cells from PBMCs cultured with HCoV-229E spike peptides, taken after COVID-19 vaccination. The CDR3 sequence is CASSPGLGVTDTQYF. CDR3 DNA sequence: TGTGCCAGCAGCCCGGGACTTGGAGTCACAGATACGCAGTATTTT. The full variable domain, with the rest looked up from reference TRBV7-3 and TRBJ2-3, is GAGVSQTPSNKVTEKGKYVELRCDPISGHTALYWYRQSLGQGPEFLIYFQGTGAADDSGLPNDRFFAVRPEGSVSTLKIQRTERGDSAVYLCASSPGLGVTDTQYFGPGTRLTVL.